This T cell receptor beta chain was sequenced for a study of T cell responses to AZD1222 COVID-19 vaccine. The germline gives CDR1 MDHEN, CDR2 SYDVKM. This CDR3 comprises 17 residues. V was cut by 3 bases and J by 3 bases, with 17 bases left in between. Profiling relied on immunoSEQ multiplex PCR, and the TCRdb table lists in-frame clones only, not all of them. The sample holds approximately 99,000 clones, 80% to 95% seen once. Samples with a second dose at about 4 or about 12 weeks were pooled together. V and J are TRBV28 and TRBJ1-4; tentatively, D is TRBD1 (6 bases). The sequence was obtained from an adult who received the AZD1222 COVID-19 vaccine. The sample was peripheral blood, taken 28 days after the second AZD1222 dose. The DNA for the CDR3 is TGTGCCAGCAGTTTTGCAGGGGATCTTCTCTCTAATGAAAAACTGTTTTTT. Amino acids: CASSFAGDLLSNEKLFF.